The 10 T cell receptor beta chains below come from one sample, sequenced in a study of T cell responses to AZD1222 COVID-19 vaccine. The protocol was immunoSEQ multiplex PCR, while the TCRdb copy is restricted to in-frame clones and leaves out a portion. This repertoire shows some 190,000 clones, approximately 94% found once; its top ten account for around 1.8%. The sequenced sample was peripheral blood, obtained 28 days after the second dose of the MenACWY control vaccine. These receptors came from an adult who received the MenACWY meningococcal vaccine as a control.

The chain employs TRBV30 and TRBJ2-7; 7 nucleotides line up with TRBD2. The germline gives CDR1 GTSNPN, CDR2 SVGIG (reference sequence). The V gene end was trimmed by 8 bases and the J gene end by 8 bases; junction bases not matched to a gene: 9. There are 11 residues in the CDR3. The CDR3 DNA follows: TGTGCCCGGGGGGTAGGGGTAAAGCAGTACTTC. It codes for CARGVGVKQYF.

The genes are TRBV7-2 and TRBJ1-1, with D unclear. CDR3 length: 13 amino acids. Deletions cut 2 bases from V and 1 base from J, with 5 bases between. CDR1 and CDR2 (germline): SGHTA, FQGNSA. The CDR3 loop is CASSLWGNTEAFF. CDR3 bases: TGTGCCAGCAGCTTATGGGGGAACACTGAAGCTTTCTTT.

The J gene is TRBJ1-5, the V gene TRBV12-5; D is ambiguous. This CDR3 comprises 13 residues. Germline CDR1 reads LGHNT; CDR2 reads FRNRAP. With 5 bases removed from V and 0 bases from J, the gap between germline ends came to 5 bases. The CDR3 DNA is TGTGCTAGTGGTCTTAATAGCAATCAGCCCCAGCATTTT. It encodes CASGLNSNQPQHF.

This CDR3 is CATSRAGRNEQFF. The DNA for the CDR3 is TGTGCCACCAGCAGAGCGGGCCGGAATGAGCAGTTCTTC. The V call is TRBV15, the J call TRBJ2-1, with D hard to call. Deletions cut 1 base from V and 7 bases from J, with 8 bases between. The CDR3 loop spans 13 amino acids. CDR1 and CDR2 (germline): LNHNV, YYDKDF (reference sequence). The full variable domain, with the rest looked up from reference TRBV15 and TRBJ2-1, is DAMVIQNPRYQVTQFGKPVTLSCSQTLNHNVMYWYQQKSSQAPKLLFHYYDKDFNNEADTPDNFQSRRPNTSFCFLDIRSPGLGDTAMYLCATSRAGRNEQFFGPGTRLTVL.

This clone is a singleton in its sample. For the CDR3, the DNA is TGTGCCAGCAGCTTGGGGGACAGGGGCCACAATGAGCAGTTCTTC. This translates into CASSLGDRGHNEQFF. The gene calls are TRBV5-6 and TRBJ2-1; TRBD1 agrees at 10 bases. Unmatched junction bases numbered 2, after V lost 0 bases and J lost 5 bases. Germline V CDR1 and CDR2: SGHDT, YYEEEE. The CDR3 sequence is 15 residues long.

The chain couples TRBV27 to TRBJ1-1; 7 nucleotides align to TRBD1. From germline, CDR1 is MNHEY and CDR2 SMNVEV (reference sequence). V lost 6 bases and J lost 5; bases outside the gene matches: 9. The CDR3 spans 14 residues. This CDR3 reads CASSESGGGTEAFF. DNA for the CDR3: TGTGCCAGCAGCGAGTCAGGGGGTGGGACTGAAGCTTTCTTT.

This clone was seen once. The genes are TRBV7-8 and TRBJ1-6, with a possible D match to TRBD1 (6 bases). CDR3 length: 16 residues. Germline CDR1 and CDR2: SGHVS and FQNEAQ. Trimming took 2 bases from V and 3 from J, leaving 11 bases between them. The CDR3 DNA follows: TGTGCCAGCAGCTTACAGGGGAATTTCTATAATTCACCCCTCCACTTT. This sequence encodes CASSLQGNFYNSPLHF. Complete variable domain (other parts from reference TRBV7-8 and TRBJ1-6): GAGVSQSPRYKVAKRGQDVALRCDPISGHVSLFWYQQALGQGPEFLTYFQNEAQLDKSGLPSDRFFAERPEGSVSTLKIQRTQQEDSAVYLCASSLQGNFYNSPLHFGNGTRLTVT.

V usage is TRBV10-1 and J usage is TRBJ2-1; 9 bases fit TRBD2. Germline lookup yields CDR1 WNHNN and CDR2 SYGVQD (reference sequence). J was trimmed by 4 bases and V by 3 bases; bases with no gene match: 19. This CDR3 spans 20 amino acids. For the CDR3, the DNA is TGCGCCAGCAGTGACCGACGACTAGCGGAGTACCCCCCGGCTTACAATGAGCAGTTCTTC. This codes for CASSDRRLAEYPPAYNEQFF.

Details on this clone: This same CDR3 is encoded by further DNA sequences in the sample. This sequence joins TRBV25-1 and TRBJ1-2; TRBD1 is a possible D gene (5 bases). The V and J ends lost 3 bases and 8 bases respectively, with 7 bases between them. Germline V gene sequence: CDR1 MGHDK, CDR2 SYGVNS. This CDR3 has 11 amino acids. The CDR3 here is CASSEGRGYTF. The CDR3 region has the DNA TGTGCCAGCAGTGAGGGGCGGGGCTACACCTTC.

This clone was seen only a few times. This chain uses TRBV21-1 with TRBJ1-4; the table's D call TRBD1 went unverified against the DNA. TRBV21-1 corresponds to a pseudogene. The CDR3 is 15 residues long. CDR3 sequence reads: CASSKGIGLEHSLFF. CDR3 sequence (DNA): TGTGCCAGCAGCAAAGGTATTGGGCTGGAACACTCGCTGTTTTTT.